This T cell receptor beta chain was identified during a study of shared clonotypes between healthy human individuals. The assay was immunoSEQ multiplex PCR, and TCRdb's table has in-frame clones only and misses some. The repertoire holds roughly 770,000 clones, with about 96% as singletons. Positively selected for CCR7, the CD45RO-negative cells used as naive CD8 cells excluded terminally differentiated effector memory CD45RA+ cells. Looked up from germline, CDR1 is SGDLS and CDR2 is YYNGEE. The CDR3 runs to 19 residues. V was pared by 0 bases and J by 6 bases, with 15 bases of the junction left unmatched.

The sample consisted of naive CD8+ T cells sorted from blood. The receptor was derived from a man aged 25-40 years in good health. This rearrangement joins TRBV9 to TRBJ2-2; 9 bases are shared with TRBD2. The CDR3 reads CASSVAGVLAGESPGELFF. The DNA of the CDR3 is TGTGCCAGCAGCGTAGCTGGTGTTTTAGCGGGAGAATCCCCCGGGGAGCTGTTTTTT.